The TCR beta chain described here comes from a study of OX40 agonist ivuxolimab in advanced cancers. As for the study more broadly: Ivuxolimab was a fully human IgG2 agonistic monoclonal antibody targeting the costimulatory receptor OX40 (CD134). Peripheral TCRbeta sequencing was intended to test whether TCR sequence diversity was altered and clonal T-cell expansion was caused by ivuxolimab. The paper describes the monotherapy dose-escalation part (N ≈ 50 patients) of the phase I trial of ivuxolimab. A male proportion of almost 85% and a mean age of approximately 55 years, ranging from about 20 to 85, were recorded for the dose-escalation cohort. Prior anti-PD-1, anti-PD-L1 or anti-CTLA-4 therapy was permitted, and checkpoint inhibitors had been received by around 40% of dose-escalation patients. Intravenous ivuxolimab was administered to patients every 2 weeks at six dose levels: 0.01, 0.1, 0.3, 1.5, 3 and 10 mg/kg. Of the roughly 53 patients in dose escalation, 19 had hepatocellular carcinoma, about 15 had melanoma, 9 had renal cell carcinoma and 9 had head and neck cancer. Partial responses were achieved by three dose-escalation patients, of whom one had hepatocellular carcinoma and two had cutaneous melanoma. What the authors observed across the whole study: At doses of 0.1 to 3.0 mg/kg, clonal expansion of both CD4+ and CD8+ T cells in blood was seen between baseline and week 6. After ivuxolimab, expanded clones were on average more numerous among CD8+ T cells than among CD4+ T cells. Partial responders in the 0.1-3.0 mg/kg groups had among the lowest normalized peripheral clonal expansion, especially among CD8+ T cells. Which antigens the clonally expanded peripheral T cells were specific for was not determined. Low levels of normalized T-cell clonal expansion were also seen in some patients who did not respond.

Trimmed from V: 4 bases; trimmed from J: 7 bases; junction bases lacking a gene match: 6. Reading from cysteine to phenylalanine, the CDR3 counts 14 amino acids. The sequence is cut down to CDR3 DNA, 42 bases in frame from base 1. According to the germline V gene (reference sequence), CDR1 reads SEHNR and CDR2 reads FQNEAQ. For this clone: Its antigen specificity is not known. No per-base quality is available; no much larger clone lies one base away.

Genomic DNA was extracted from sorted cells for sequencing of the TCRbeta CDR3 region. The immunoSEQ Assay was used to sequence the TCRbeta CDR3 regions. The clones in this table, taken by TCRdb from immuneACCESS, are in-frame only. Not every clone is retained; where verified, under half of the shortfall comes from an unresolved V gene, and the cause of the rest is unknown. The sample records approximately 76,000 clones, about 89% of which are singletons. Over 0.6% of the sample goes to the ten largest clones. Patients with a history of autoimmune disease or receiving systemic immunosuppression were excluded from the trial. In every dose cohort, peripheral blood was drawn for TCR sequencing at baseline, cycle 4 day 1, and cycle 7 day 1. The samples were drawn from a first-in-human, open-label, multicenter phase I dose-escalation trial of ivuxolimab. Adults with locally advanced or metastatic melanoma, renal cell, hepatocellular, or head and neck squamous cell carcinoma were enrolled in the trial. Before TCR sequencing, CD4+ T cells and CD8+ T cells from peripheral blood were sorted into separate populations.

The V gene is TRBV7-9 and the J gene is TRBJ1-2; 10 bases in between match TRBD1. The clonotype originates from an adult with an advanced solid tumor such as melanoma, head and neck, liver or kidney cancer. The material sequenced was CD4+ or CD8+ T cells sorted from blood, taken in a trial of the OX40 agonist ivuxolimab. The DNA sequence is TGTGCCAGCAGCTACGGGGACAGGGGAATTGGCTACACCTTC. This sequence encodes CASSYGDRGIGYTF.